This entry describes one TCR beta chain. This sample stems from a study of blood T cell repertoires in COVID-19. At the level of the study: The United States, Italy and Spain were the sources of the acute and convalescent COVID-19 samples. Nucleic acid was either cDNA or gDNA, and it came from T cells, B-cell-depleted T cells, or PBMCs.

The junction had 9 bases not matched to a gene; V was cut back by 3 bases and J by 7 bases. CDR3 size: 16 residues. Germline V gene lookup returns CDR1 SGDLS and CDR2 YYNGEE. In the original analysis: Amplification with reference gene primers provided the estimates of nucleated cell counts. Assay used: immunoSEQ multiplex PCR; TCRdb lists only in-frame clones, some missing. The V and J calls and clone size are taken from that table; D and trimming were inferred from the DNA. This table holds about 34,000 clones, 75% found once. Material for sequencing was peripheral blood. The chain links TRBV9 to TRBJ2-1, with 11 bases that match TRBD2. The source is a man at least 80 years old with active or convalescent COVID-19. For the CDR3, the DNA is TGTGCCAGCAGCGCGTTTCCTAGCGGGAGGACTAATGAGCAGTTCTTC. This codes for CASSAFPSGRTNEQFF.